Reported below is one T cell receptor (beta chain). The antigen remains undetermined. The CDR3 loop spans 15 amino acids. The junction had 5 bases not matched to a gene; V was cut back by 3 bases and J by 0 bases. Germline V gene lookup returns CDR1 SGDLS and CDR2 YYNGEE. The record originates from a study of Ad26.COV2.S vaccination and SARS-CoV-2 variants. Study context: Intramuscularly, Ad26.COV2.S was given either once or twice, 56 days apart. Study-wide results and caveats: Overall T cell responses may have been underestimated by the analyses of TCR breadth and depth. Vaccinees showed greater spike-specific TCR breadth than placebo recipients.

Stated treatment: some 19 received Ad26.COV2.S at low or high dose, single or two shots; about 5 received placebo; per-sample allocation not given. Specimen acquisition occurred on day 63 following the initial vaccine or placebo injection. As its vector, the vaccine had Ad26, which expressed Wuhan-strain SARS-CoV-2 spike. Method: immunoSEQ multiplex PCR; TCRdb's copy keeps in-frame clones and lacks some. The sample contains about 400,000 clones, about four fifths of which appear only once. The clonotype originates from a person between 18 and 65 years old who received the Ad26.COV2.S COVID-19 vaccine or a placebo. The V and J genes are TRBV9 and TRBJ2-7, with 8 nucleotides matching TRBD2. The source material was peripheral blood, sampled in a trial of Ad26.COV2.S vaccine versus placebo. CDR3 protein: CASSAGGKSSYEQYF. As DNA, the CDR3 is TGTGCCAGCAGCGCGGGGGGGAAGAGCTCCTACGAGCAGTACTTC.